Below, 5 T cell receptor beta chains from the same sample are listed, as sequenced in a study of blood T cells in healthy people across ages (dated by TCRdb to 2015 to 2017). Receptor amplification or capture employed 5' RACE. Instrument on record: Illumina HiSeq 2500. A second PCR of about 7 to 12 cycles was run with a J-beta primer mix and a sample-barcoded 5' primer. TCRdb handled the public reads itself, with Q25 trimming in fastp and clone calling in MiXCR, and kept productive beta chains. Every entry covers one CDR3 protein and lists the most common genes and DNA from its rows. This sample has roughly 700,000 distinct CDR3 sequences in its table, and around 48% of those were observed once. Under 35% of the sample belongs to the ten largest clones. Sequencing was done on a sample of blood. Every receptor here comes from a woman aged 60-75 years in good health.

The CDR3 nucleotides are TGTGCCAGCAGCCCGGAGACAGGGCGGTCCTACGAGCAGTACTTC. Translating gives CASSPETGRSYEQYF. The chain is built from TRBV12-3 or TRBV12-4 and TRBJ2-7; 7 bases match TRBD1. The CDR3 loop spans 15 amino acids. V gave up 6 bases and J gave up 1 base; unmatched junction bases: 9.

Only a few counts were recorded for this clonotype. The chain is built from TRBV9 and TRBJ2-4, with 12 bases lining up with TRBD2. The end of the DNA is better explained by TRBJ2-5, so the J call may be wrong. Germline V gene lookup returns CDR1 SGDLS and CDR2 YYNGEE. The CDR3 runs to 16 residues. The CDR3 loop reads CASSPGLAGPEETQYF. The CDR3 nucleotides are TGTGCCAGCAGCCCCGGACTAGCGGGACCTGAAGAGACCCAGTACTTC.

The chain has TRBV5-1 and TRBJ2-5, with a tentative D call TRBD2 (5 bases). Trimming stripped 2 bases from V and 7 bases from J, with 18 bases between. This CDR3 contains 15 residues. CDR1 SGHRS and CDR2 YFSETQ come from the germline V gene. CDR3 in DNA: TGCGCCAGCAGCTTCGGACCTTTGAGTGCGGGGACCCAGTACTTC. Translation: CASSFGPLSAGTQYF.

The CDR3 region has the DNA TGTGCCACCGGGCCAACCCCGGGGAAACTGTTTTTT. Protein: CATGPTPGKLFF. The chain joins TRBV27 to TRBJ1-4; D not resolved. Germline V gene data show CDR1 as MNHEY and CDR2 as SMNVEV (reference sequence). V was shortened by 10 bases and J by 11 bases, with 17 bases between the two germline ends. The CDR3 covers 12 residues.

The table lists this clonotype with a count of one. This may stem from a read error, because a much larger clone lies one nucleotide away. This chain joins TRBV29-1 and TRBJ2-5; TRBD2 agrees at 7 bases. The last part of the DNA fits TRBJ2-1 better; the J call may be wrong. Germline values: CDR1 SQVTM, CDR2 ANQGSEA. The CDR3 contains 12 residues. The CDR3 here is CSAASGQETQFF. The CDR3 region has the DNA TGCAGCGCCGCTAGCGGACAAGAGACCCAGTTCTTC.